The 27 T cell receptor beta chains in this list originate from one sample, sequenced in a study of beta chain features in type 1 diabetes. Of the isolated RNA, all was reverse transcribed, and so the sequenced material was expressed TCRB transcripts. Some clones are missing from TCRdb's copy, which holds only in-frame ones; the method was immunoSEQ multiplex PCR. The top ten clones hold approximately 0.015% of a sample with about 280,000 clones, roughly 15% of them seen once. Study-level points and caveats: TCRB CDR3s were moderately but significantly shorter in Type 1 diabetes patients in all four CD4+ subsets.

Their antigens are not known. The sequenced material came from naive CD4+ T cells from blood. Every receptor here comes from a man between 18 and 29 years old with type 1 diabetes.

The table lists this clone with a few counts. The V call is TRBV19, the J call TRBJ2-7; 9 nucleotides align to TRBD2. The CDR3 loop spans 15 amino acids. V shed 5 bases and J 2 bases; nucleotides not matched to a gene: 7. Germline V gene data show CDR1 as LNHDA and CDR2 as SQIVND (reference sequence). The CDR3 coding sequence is TGTGCCAGTAGTTATAGCGGGAGTGGGGCCTACGAGCAGTACTTC. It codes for CASSYSGSGAYEQYF.

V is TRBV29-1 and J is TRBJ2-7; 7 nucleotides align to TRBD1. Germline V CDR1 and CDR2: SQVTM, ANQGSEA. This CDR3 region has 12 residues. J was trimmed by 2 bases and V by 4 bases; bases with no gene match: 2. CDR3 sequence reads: CSVGGQTYEQYF. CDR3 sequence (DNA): TGCAGCGTTGGGGGACAGACCTACGAGCAGTACTTC.

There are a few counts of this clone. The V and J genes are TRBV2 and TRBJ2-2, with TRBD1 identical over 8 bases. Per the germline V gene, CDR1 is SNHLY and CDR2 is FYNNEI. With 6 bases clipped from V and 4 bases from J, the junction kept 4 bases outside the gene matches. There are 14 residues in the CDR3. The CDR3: CASRGTGATGELFF. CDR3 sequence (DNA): TGTGCCAGCAGGGGGACAGGCGCCACCGGGGAGCTGTTTTTT.

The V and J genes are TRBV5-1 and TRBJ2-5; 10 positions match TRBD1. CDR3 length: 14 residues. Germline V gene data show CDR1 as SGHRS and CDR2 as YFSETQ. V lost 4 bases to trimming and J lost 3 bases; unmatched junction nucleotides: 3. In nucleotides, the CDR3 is TGCGCCAGCAGCACCGGGACAGGGGAAGAGACCCAGTACTTC. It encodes CASSTGTGEETQYF.

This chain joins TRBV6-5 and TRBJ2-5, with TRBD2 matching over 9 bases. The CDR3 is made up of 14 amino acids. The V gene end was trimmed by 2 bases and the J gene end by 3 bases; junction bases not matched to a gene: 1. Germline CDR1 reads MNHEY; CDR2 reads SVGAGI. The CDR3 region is CASSYASGEETQYF. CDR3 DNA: TGTGCCAGCAGTTACGCTAGCGGGGAAGAGACCCAGTACTTC.

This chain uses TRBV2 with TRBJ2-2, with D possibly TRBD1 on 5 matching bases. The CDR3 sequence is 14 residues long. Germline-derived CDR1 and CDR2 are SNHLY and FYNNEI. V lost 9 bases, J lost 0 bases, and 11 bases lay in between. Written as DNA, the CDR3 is TGTGCCAGTTTGGACAACGCGAACACCGGGGAGCTGTTTTTT. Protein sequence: CASLDNANTGELFF.

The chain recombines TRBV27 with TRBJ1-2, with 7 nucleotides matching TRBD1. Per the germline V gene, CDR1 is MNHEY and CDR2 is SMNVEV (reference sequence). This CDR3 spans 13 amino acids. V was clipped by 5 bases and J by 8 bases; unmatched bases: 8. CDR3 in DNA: TGTGCCAGCAGTGACCGACAGGGTACGGGCTACACCTTC. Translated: CASSDRQGTGYTF.

The CDR3 loop reads CASSETVYNEQFF. Here the CDR3 DNA reads TGTGCCAGCAGTGAAACGGTCTACAATGAGCAGTTCTTC. The chain links TRBV6-1 to TRBJ2-1; D gene uncertain. The CDR3 loop spans 13 amino acids. The germline gives CDR1 MNHNS, CDR2 SASEGT. The V end was cut by 2 bases, the J end by 3 bases, with 5 bases between.

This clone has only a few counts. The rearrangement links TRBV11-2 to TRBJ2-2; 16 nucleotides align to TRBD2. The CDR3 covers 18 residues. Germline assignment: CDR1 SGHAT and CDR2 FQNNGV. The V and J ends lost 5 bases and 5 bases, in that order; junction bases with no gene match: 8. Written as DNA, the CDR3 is TGTGCCAGCAGCCCCCGGGGACTAGCGGGAGGGGGAACCGGGGAGCTGTTTTTT. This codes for CASSPRGLAGGGTGELFF.

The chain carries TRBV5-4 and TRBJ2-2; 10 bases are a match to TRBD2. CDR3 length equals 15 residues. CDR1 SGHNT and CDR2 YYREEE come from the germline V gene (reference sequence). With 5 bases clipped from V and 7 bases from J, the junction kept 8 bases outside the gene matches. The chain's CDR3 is CASRPAGGRVGELFF. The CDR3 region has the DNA TGTGCCAGCAGGCCAGCGGGAGGGCGAGTCGGGGAGCTGTTTTTT.

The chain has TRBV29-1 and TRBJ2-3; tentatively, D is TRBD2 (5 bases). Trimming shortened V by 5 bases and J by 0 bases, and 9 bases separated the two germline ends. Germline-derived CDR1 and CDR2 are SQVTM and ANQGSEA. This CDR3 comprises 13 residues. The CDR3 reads CSVSRGSTDTQYF. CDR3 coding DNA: TGCAGCGTTTCAAGAGGGAGCACAGATACGCAGTATTTT.

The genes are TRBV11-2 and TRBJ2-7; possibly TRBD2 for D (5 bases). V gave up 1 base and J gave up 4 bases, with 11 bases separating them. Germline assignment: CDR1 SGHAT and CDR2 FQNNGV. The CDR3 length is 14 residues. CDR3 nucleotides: TGTGCCAGCAGCTTAGGCGGAGGAACATACGAGCAGTACTTC. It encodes CASSLGGGTYEQYF. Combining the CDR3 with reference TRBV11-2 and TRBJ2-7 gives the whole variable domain EAGVAQSPRYKIIEKRQSVAFWCNPISGHATLYWYQQILGQGPKLLIQFQNNGVVDDSQLPKDRFSAERLKGVDSTLKIQPAKLEDSAVYLCASSLGGGTYEQYFGPGTRLTVT.

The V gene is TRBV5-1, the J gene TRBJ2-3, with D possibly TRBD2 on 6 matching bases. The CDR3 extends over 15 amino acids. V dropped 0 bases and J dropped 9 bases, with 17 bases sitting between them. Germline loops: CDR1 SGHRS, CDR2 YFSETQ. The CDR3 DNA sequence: TGCGCCAGCAGCTTGGAAACGCGGAGGGGAGACACGCAGTATTTT. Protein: CASSLETRRGDTQYF.

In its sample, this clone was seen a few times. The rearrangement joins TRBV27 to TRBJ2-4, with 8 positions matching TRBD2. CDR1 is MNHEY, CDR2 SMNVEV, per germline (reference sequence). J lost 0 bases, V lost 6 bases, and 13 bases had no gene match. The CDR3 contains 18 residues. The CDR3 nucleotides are TGTGCCAGCAGCCGAGTAGTAGCGGGGCCTGTAGCCAAAAACATTCAGTACTTC. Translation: CASSRVVAGPVAKNIQYF.

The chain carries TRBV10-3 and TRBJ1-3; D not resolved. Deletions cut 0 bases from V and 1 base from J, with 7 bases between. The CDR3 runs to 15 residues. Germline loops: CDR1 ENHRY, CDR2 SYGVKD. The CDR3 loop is CAISESAASGNTIYF. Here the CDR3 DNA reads TGTGCCATCAGTGAGTCAGCGGCATCTGGAAACACCATATATTTT.

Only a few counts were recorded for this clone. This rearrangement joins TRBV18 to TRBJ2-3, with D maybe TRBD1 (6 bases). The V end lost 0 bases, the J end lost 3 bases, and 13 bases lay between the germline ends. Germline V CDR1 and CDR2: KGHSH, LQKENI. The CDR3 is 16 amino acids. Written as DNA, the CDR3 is TGTGCCAGCTCACCACCTAGCAGGGGTTCAACAGATACGCAGTATTTT. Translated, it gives CASSPPSRGSTDTQYF.

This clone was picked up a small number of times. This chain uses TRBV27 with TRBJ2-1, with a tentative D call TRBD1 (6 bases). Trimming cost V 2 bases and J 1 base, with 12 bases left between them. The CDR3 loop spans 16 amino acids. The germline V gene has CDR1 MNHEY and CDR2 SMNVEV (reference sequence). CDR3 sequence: CASSLVGAASYNEQFF. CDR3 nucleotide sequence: TGTGCCAGCAGTTTAGTGGGGGCCGCTTCCTACAATGAGCAGTTCTTC.

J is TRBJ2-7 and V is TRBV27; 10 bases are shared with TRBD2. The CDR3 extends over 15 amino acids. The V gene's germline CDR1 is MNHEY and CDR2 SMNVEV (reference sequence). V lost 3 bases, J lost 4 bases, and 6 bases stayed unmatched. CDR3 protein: CASSFSGRAGYEQYF. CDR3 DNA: TGTGCCAGCAGTTTCAGCGGGAGGGCCGGATACGAGCAGTACTTC.

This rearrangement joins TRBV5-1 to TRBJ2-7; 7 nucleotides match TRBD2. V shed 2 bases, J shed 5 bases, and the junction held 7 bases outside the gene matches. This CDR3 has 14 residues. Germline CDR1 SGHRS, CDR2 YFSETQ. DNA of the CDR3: TGCGCCAGCAGCTTACTAGCGCAAATGAACGAGCAGTACTTC. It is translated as CASSLLAQMNEQYF.

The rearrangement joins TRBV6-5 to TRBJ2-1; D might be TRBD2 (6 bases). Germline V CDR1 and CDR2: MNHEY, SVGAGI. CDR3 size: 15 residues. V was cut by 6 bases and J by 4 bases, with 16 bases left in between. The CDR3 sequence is CASSYPGLNYNEQFF. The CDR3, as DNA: TGTGCCAGCAGCTACCCGGGACTGAATTACAATGAGCAGTTCTTC.

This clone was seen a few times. The DNA of the CDR3 is TGTGCCAGCAGTTCCGGGGACAGAAGTTTCTATGGCTACACCTTC. Encoded protein: CASSSGDRSFYGYTF. The V gene is TRBV28, the J gene TRBJ1-2, with TRBD1 identical over 7 bases. The CDR3 length is 15 residues. Germline CDR1 is MDHEN and CDR2 is SYDVKM. V trimming: 4 bases; J trimming: 4 bases; junction bases outside the gene matches: 9.

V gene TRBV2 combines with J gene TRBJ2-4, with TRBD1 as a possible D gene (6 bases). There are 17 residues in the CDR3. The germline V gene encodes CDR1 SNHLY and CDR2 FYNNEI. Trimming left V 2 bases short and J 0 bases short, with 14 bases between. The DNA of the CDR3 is TGTGCCAGCAGTGAATTACTGGGGGCTAGAGCCAAAAACATTCAGTACTTC. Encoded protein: CASSELLGARAKNIQYF.

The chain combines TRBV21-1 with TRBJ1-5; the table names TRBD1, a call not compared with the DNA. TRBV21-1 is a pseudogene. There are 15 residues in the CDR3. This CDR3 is CASSKLFRGRQPQHF. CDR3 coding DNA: TGTGCCAGCAGCAAATTATTCAGGGGGCGTCAGCCCCAGCATTTT.

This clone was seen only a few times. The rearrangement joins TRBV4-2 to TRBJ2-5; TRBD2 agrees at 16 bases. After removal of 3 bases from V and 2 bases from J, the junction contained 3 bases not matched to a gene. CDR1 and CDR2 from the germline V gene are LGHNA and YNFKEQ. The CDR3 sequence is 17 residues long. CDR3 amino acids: CASSHGGLAGGQETQYF. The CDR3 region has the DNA TGTGCCAGCAGCCATGGGGGACTAGCGGGGGGGCAAGAGACCCAGTACTTC.

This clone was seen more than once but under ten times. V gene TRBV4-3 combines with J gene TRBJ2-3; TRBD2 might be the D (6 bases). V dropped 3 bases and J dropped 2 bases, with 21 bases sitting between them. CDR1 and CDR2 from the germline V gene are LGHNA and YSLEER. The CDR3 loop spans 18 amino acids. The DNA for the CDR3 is TGCGCCAGCAGCCAGGGGGTAGTTGGTAGCGGCGTCACAGATACGCAGTATTTT. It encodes CASSQGVVGSGVTDTQYF.

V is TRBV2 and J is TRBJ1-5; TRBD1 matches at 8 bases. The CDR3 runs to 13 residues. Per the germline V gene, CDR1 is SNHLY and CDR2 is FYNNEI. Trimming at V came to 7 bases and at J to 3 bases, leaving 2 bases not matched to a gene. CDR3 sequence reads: CASKDRVNQPQHF. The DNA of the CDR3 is TGTGCCAGCAAGGACAGGGTCAATCAGCCCCAGCATTTT.

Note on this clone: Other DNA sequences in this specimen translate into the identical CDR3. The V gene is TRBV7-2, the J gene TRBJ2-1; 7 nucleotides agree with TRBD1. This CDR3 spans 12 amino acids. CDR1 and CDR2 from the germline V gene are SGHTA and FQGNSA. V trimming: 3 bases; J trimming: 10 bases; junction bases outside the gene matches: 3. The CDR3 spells CASSLTGNEQFF. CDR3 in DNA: TGTGCCAGCAGCTTGACAGGGAACGAGCAGTTCTTC. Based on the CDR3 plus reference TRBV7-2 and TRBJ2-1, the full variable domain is GAGVSQSPSNKVTEKGKDVELRCDPISGHTALYWYRQSLGQGLEFLIYFQGNSAPDKSGLPSDRFSAERTGGSVSTLTIQRTQQEDSAVYLCASSLTGNEQFFGPGTRLTVL.